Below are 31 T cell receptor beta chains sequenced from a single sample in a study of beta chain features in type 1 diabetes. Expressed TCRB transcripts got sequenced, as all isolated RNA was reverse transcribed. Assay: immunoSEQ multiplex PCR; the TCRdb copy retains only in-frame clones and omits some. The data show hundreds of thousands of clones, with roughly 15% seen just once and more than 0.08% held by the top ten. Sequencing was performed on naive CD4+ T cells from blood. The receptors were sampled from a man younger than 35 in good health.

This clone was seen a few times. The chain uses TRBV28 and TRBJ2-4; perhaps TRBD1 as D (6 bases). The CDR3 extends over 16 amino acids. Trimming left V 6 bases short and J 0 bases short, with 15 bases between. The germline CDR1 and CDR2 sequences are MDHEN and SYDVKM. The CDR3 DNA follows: TGTGCCAGCAGCCTCTTTGAGGGGGTAGCCAAAAACATTCAGTACTTC. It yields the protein CASSLFEGVAKNIQYF.

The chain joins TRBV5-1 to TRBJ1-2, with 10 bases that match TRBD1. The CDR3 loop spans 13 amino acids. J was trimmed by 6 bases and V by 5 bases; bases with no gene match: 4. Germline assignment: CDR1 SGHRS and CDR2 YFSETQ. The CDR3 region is CASRSGTGDGYTF. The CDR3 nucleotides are TGCGCCAGCAGGTCAGGGACAGGGGATGGCTACACCTTC.

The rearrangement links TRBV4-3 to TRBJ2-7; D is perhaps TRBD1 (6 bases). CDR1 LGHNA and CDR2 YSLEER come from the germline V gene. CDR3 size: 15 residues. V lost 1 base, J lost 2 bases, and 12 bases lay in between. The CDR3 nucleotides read TGCGCCAGCAGCCAAGGTGACAGGAGCCCCTACGAGCAGTACTTC. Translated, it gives CASSQGDRSPYEQYF.

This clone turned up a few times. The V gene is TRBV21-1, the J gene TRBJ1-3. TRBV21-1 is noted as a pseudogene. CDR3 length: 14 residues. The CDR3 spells CASLKAGVGNTIYF. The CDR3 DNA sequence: TGTGCCAGCCTAAAGGCGGGGGTAGGAAACACCATATATTTT.

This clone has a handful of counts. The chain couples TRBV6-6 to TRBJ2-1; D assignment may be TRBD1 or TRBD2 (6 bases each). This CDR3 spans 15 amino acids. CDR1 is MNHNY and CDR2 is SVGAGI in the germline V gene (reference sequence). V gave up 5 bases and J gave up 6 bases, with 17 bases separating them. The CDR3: CASSTPGGPGNEQFF. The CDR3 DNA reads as TGTGCCAGCAGTACCCCTGGGGGGCCGGGCAATGAGCAGTTCTTC.

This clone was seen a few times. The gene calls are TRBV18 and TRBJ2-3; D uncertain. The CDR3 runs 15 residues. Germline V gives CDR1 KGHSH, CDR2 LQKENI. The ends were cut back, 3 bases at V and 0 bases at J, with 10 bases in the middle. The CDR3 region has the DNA TGTGCCAGCTCACCGGGCGCGGTTAGCACAGATACGCAGTATTTT. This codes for CASSPGAVSTDTQYF. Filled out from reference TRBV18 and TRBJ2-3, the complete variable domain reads NAGVMQNPRHLVRRRGQEARLRCSPMKGHSHVYWYRQLPEEGLKFMVYLQKENIIDESGMPKERFSAEFPKEGPSILRIQQVVRGDSAAYFCASSPGAVSTDTQYFGPGTRLTVL.

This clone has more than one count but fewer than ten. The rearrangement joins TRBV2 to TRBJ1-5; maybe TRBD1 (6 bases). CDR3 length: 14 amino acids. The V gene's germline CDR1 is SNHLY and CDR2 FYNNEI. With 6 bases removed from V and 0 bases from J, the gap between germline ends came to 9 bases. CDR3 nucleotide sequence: TGTGCCAGCAGCCGACAGGTTAGCAATCAGCCCCAGCATTTT. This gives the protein CASSRQVSNQPQHF.

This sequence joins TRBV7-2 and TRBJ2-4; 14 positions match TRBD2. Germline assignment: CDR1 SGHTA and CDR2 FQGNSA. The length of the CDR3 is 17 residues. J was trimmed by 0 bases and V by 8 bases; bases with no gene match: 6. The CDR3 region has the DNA TGTGCCAGCCCCGGGACTAGCGGGAGAGTAGCCAAAAACATTCAGTACTTC. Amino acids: CASPGTSGRVAKNIQYF.

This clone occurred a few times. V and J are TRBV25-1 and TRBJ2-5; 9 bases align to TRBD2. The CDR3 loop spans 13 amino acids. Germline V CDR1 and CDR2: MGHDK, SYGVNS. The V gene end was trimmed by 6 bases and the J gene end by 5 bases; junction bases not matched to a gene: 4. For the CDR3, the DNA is TGTGCCAGCAGATTTAGCGGGAGTGAGACCCAGTACTTC. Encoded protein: CASRFSGSETQYF.

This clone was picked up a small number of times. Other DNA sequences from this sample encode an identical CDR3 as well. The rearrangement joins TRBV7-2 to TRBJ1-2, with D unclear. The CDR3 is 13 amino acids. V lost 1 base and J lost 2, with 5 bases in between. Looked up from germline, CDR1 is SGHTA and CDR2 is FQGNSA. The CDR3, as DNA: TGTGCCAGCAGCTTAGACGGGAACTATGGCTACACCTTC. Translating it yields CASSLDGNYGYTF.

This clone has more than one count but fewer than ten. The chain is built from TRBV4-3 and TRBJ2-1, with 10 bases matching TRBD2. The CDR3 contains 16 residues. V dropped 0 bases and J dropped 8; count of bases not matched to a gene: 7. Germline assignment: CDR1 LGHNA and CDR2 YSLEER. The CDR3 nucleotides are TGCGCCAGCAGCCAAGAGGGGCTAGCGGGAGTCGATGAGCAGTTCTTC. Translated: CASSQEGLAGVDEQFF.

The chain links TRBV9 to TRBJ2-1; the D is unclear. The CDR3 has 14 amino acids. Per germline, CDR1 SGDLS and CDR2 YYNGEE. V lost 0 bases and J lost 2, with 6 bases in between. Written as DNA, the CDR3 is TGTGCCAGCAGCGTAGAATCCGCCTACAATGAGCAGTTCTTC. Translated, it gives CASSVESAYNEQFF.

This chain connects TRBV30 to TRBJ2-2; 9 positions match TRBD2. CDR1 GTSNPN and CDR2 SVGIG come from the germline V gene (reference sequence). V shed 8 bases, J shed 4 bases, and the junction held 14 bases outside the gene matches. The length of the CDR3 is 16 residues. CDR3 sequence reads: CARDMESGGITGELFF. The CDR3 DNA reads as TGTGCCCGGGACATGGAAAGCGGGGGGATCACCGGGGAGCTGTTTTTT.

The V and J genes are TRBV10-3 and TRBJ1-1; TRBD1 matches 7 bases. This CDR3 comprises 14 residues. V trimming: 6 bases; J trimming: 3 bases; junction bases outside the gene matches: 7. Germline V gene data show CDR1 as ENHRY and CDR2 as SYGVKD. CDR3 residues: CAIRATGLHTEAFF. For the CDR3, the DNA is TGTGCCATCAGAGCGACAGGGTTGCACACTGAAGCTTTCTTT.

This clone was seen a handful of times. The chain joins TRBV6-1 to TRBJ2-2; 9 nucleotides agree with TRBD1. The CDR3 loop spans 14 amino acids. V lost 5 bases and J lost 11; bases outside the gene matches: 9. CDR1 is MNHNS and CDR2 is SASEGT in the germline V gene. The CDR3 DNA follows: TGTGCCAGCAGTCTGGGACAGGGTGTTTACGAGCTGTTTTTT. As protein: CASSLGQGVYELFF.

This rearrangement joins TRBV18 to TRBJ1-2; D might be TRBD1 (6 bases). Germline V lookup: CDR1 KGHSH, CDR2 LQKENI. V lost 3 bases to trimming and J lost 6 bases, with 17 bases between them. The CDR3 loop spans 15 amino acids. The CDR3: CASSPRGGDSDGYTF. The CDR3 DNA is TGTGCCAGCTCACCCCGAGGGGGAGATTCGGATGGCTACACCTTC.

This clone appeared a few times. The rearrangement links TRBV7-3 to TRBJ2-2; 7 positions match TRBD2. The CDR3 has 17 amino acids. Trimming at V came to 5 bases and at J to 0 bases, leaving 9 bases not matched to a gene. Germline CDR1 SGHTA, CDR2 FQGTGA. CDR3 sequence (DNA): TGTGCCAGCAGCAGAGAGGGACTAAAAGCGAACACCGGGGAGCTGTTTTTT. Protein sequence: CASSREGLKANTGELFF.

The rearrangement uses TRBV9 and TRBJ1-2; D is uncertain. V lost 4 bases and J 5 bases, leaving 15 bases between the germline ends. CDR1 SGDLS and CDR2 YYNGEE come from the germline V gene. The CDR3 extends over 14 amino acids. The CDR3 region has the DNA TGTGCCAGCAGCCCTCGCGGGGTGGGGTATGGCTACACCTTC. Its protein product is CASSPRGVGYGYTF.

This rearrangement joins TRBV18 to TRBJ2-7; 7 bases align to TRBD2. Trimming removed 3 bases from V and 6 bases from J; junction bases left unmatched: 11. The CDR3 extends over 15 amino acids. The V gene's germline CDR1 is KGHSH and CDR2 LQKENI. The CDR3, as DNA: TGTGCCAGCTCACCCTTGGGGACTACCCGCGCCGAGCAGTACTTC. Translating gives CASSPLGTTRAEQYF.

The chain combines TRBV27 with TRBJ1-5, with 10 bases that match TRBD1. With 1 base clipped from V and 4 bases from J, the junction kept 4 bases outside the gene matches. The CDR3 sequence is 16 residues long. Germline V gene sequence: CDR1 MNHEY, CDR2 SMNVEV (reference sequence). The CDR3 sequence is CASSLYGTGANQPQHF. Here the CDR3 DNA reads TGTGCCAGCAGTTTATACGGGACAGGGGCTAATCAGCCCCAGCATTTT.

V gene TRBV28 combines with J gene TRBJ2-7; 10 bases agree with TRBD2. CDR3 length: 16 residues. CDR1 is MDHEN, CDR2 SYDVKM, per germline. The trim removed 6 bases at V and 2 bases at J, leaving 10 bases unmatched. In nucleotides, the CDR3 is TGTGCCAGCAGCTTCGGGGGGACTAGCGCAGCCTACGAGCAGTACTTC. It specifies CASSFGGTSAAYEQYF. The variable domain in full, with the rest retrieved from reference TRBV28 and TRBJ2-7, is DVKVTQSSRYLVKRTGEKVFLECVQDMDHENMFWYRQDPGLGLRLIYFSYDVKMKEKGDIPEGYSVSREKKERFSLILESASTNQTSMYLCASSFGGTSAAYEQYFGPGTRLTVT.

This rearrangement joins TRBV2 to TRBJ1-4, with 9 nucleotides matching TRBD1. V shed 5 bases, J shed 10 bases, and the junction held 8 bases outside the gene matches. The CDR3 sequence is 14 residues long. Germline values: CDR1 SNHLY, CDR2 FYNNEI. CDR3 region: CASSHRDRVVKLFF. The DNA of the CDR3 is TGTGCCAGCAGTCACCGGGACAGGGTGGTAAAACTGTTTTTT. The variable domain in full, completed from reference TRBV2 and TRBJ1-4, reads EPEVTQTPSHQVTQMGQEVILRCVPISNHLYFYWYRQILGQKVEFLVSFYNNEISEKSEIFDDQFSVERPDGSNFTLKIRSTKLEDSAMYFCASSHRDRVVKLFFGSGTQLSVL.

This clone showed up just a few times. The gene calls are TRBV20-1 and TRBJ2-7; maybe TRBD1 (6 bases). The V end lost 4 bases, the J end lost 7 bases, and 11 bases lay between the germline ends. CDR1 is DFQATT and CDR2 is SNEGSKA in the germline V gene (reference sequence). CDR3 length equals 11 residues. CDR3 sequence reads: CSATGVREQYF. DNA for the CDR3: TGCAGTGCTACAGGGGTTAGGGAGCAGTACTTC.

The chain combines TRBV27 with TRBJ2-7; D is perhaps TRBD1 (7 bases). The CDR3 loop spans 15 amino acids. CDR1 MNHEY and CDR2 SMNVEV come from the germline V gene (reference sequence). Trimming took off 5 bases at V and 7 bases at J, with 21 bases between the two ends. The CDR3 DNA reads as TGTGCCAGCAGTCCCATCGACAGGGCCGGGAGAGAGCAGTACTTC. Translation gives CASSPIDRAGREQYF.

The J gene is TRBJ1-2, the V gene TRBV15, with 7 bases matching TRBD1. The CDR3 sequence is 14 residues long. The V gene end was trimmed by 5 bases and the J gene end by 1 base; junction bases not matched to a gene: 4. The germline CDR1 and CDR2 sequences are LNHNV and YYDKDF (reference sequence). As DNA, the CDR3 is TGTGCCACCAGCGCCCGACAGGGTAACTATGGCTACACCTTC. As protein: CATSARQGNYGYTF.

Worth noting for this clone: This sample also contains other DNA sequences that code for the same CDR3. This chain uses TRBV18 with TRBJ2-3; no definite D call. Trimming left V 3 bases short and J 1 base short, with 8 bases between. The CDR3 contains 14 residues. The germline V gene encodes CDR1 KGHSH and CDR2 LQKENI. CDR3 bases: TGTGCCAGCTCACCCGACCGGGGCACAGATACGCAGTATTTT. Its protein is CASSPDRGTDTQYF.

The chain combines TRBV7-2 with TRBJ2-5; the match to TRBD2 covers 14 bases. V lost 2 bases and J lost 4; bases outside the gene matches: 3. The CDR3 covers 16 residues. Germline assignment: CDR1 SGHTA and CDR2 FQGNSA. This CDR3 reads CASSLRTSGGRETQYF. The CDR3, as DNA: TGTGCCAGCAGCTTACGGACTAGCGGGGGGCGAGAGACCCAGTACTTC.

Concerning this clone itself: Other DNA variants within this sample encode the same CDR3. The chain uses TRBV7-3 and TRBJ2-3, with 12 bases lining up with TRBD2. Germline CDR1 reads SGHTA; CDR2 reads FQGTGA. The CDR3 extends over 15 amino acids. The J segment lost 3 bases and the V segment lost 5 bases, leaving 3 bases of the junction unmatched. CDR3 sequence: CASSLTSGSTDTQYF. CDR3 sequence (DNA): TGTGCCAGCAGCCTGACTAGCGGGAGTACAGATACGCAGTATTTT.

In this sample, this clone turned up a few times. Here the CDR3 DNA reads TGCAGCGTTGAAGAGGGGTTCTCTGGAAACACCATATATTTT. The encoded protein is CSVEEGFSGNTIYF. The gene calls are TRBV29-1 and TRBJ1-3; no clear D gene. CDR3 length: 14 amino acids. Germline lookup yields CDR1 SQVTM and CDR2 ANQGSEA. Trimming cost V 0 bases and J 0 bases, with 6 bases left between them. Combining the CDR3 with reference TRBV29-1 and TRBJ1-3 gives the whole variable domain SAVISQKPSRDICQRGTSLTIQCQVDSQVTMMFWYRQQPGQSLTLIATANQGSEATYESGFVIDKFPISRPNLTFSTLTVSNMSPEDSSIYLCSVEEGFSGNTIYFGEGSWLTVV.

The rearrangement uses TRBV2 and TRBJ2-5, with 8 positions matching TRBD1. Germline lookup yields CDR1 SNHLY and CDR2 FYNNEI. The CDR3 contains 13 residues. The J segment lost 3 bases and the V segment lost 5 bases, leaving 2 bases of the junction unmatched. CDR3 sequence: CASSRTGKETQYF. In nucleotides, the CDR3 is TGTGCCAGCAGTAGGACAGGGAAAGAGACCCAGTACTTC.

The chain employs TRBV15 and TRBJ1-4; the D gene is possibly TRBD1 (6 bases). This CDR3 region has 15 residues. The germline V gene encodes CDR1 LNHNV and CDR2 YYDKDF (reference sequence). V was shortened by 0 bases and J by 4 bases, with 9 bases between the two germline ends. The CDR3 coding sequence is TGTGCCACCAGCAGAGATAACAGGGATAATGAAAAACTGTTTTTT. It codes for CATSRDNRDNEKLFF.